These T cell receptor beta chains were read from a single sample in a study of spatial heterogeneity in lung cancer. TCRdb processed the 5' RACE reads anew with MiXCR; each CDR3 protein has one entry. The sample records around 26,000 distinct CDR3 sequences, under 10% being singletons. The starting material was lung tumor tissue, obtained at surgery. The receptors stem from a male donor with early-stage non-small cell lung cancer. The CDR3 runs from the conserved cysteine through the conserved F or W. Each record gives: J gene, D gene, V gene, clone size, CDR3 protein, CDR3 DNA. D genes are given only for firm matches. Size is omitted from some rows. Given values are once, few, many or a class for expanded clones.

j_gene: TRBJ2-3; d_gene: -; v_gene: TRBV7-2; abundance: many; CDR3aa: CASSFLRNTQYF; CDR3nt: TGTGCCAGCAGTTTCTTAAGAAATACGCAGTATTTT
j_gene: TRBJ2-5; d_gene: -; v_gene: TRBV12-3/TRBV12-4; abundance: few; CDR3aa: CASSPPGSGPGETQYF; CDR3nt: TGTGCCAGCTCGCCCCCCGGGTCGGGGCCCGGGGAGACCCAGTACTTC
j_gene: TRBJ2-2; d_gene: -; v_gene: TRBV2; abundance: many; CDR3aa: CASRAGSTTGELFF; CDR3nt: TGTGCCTCCCGCGCGGGGTCTACTACCGGGGAGCTGTTTTTT
j_gene: TRBJ1-1; d_gene: TRBD1; v_gene: TRBV20-1; abundance: many; CDR3aa: CSARGDRDTEAFF; CDR3nt: TGCAGTGCTAGAGGAGACAGGGACACTGAAGCTTTCTTT
j_gene: TRBJ2-7; d_gene: TRBD2; v_gene: TRBV10-3; abundance: many; CDR3aa: CAISETLAGSYEQYF; CDR3nt: TGTGCCATCAGTGAGACATTAGCGGGATCCTACGAGCAGTACTTC
j_gene: TRBJ1-1; d_gene: -; v_gene: TRBV14; abundance: many; CDR3aa: CASSQSYRALEAFF; CDR3nt: TGTGCCAGCAGCCAAAGCTACAGGGCCCTTGAAGCTTTCTTT
j_gene: TRBJ2-7; d_gene: TRBD2; v_gene: TRBV5-1; abundance: few; CDR3aa: CASSLEPAGAPEQYF; CDR3nt: TGCGCCAGCAGCTTGGAGCCAGCGGGGGCCCCTGAGCAGTACTTC
j_gene: TRBJ1-2; d_gene: -; v_gene: TRBV2; abundance: -; CDR3aa: CASSARAGYTF; CDR3nt: TGTGCCAGCAGTGCCAGGGCTGGCTACACCTTC
j_gene: TRBJ2-1; d_gene: TRBD2; v_gene: TRBV12-3/TRBV12-4; abundance: many; CDR3aa: CASSSGWVASGYNEQFF; CDR3nt: TGTGCCAGCAGTTCAGGCTGGGTGGCTAGCGGATACAATGAGCAGTTCTTC
j_gene: TRBJ2-7; d_gene: TRBD1; v_gene: TRBV28; abundance: few; CDR3aa: CASSSGTGDEQYF; CDR3nt: TGTGCCAGCAGCTCCGGGACAGGTGACGAGCAGTACTTC
j_gene: TRBJ2-3; d_gene: -; v_gene: TRBV20-1; abundance: few; CDR3aa: CSASGAGVTDTQYF; CDR3nt: TGCAGTGCTAGTGGGGCAGGGGTGACAGATACGCAGTATTTT
j_gene: TRBJ2-1; d_gene: -; v_gene: TRBV28; abundance: few; CDR3aa: CASSLRENEQFF; CDR3nt: TGTGCCAGCAGTCTTCGGGAGAATGAGCAGTTCTTC
j_gene: TRBJ1-2; d_gene: -; v_gene: TRBV10-3; abundance: -; CDR3aa: CAISESTKIGPHGYTF; CDR3nt: TGTGCCATCAGTGAGTCGACGAAGATAGGACCCCATGGCTACACCTTC
j_gene: TRBJ1-4; d_gene: TRBD1; v_gene: TRBV28; abundance: many; CDR3aa: CASNRGPGEKLFF; CDR3nt: TGTGCCAGCAACAGGGGGCCGGGAGAAAAACTGTTTTTT
j_gene: TRBJ1-1; d_gene: -; v_gene: TRBV20-1; abundance: many; CDR3aa: CSAREGLYTEAFF; CDR3nt: TGCAGTGCTAGAGAGGGACTCTACACTGAAGCTTTCTTT
j_gene: TRBJ2-2; d_gene: TRBD2; v_gene: TRBV4-3; abundance: many; CDR3aa: CASSQEGVGLVYTGELFF; CDR3nt: TGCGCCAGCAGCCAAGAAGGGGTGGGACTAGTATACACCGGGGAGCTGTTTTTT
j_gene: TRBJ2-3; d_gene: -; v_gene: TRBV5-1; abundance: many; CDR3aa: CASSLVGGYTDTQYF; CDR3nt: TGCGCCAGCAGCTTGGTTGGGGGCTACACAGATACGCAGTATTTT
j_gene: TRBJ2-3; d_gene: -; v_gene: TRBV6-6; abundance: -; CDR3aa: CASRPPSGTDTQYF; CDR3nt: TGTGCCAGCAGACCCCCTTCGGGGACAGATACGCAGTATTTT
j_gene: TRBJ1-2; d_gene: -; v_gene: TRBV9; abundance: many; CDR3aa: CASSVGTVYGYTF; CDR3nt: TGTGCCAGCAGCGTAGGGACGGTCTATGGCTACACCTTC
j_gene: TRBJ1-5; d_gene: TRBD1; v_gene: TRBV15; abundance: many; CDR3aa: CATSREGGRQPQHF; CDR3nt: TGTGCCACCAGCAGAGAAGGGGGCAGACAGCCCCAGCATTTT
j_gene: TRBJ2-1; d_gene: TRBD2; v_gene: TRBV19; abundance: many; CDR3aa: CASSLWTSGRGRNEQFF; CDR3nt: TGTGCCAGTAGTCTCTGGACTAGCGGGAGAGGTAGGAATGAGCAGTTCTTC
j_gene: TRBJ2-7; d_gene: -; v_gene: TRBV28; abundance: many; CDR3aa: CASSFMGGGIYEQYF; CDR3nt: TGTGCCAGCAGTTTTATGGGAGGAGGGATATACGAGCAGTACTTC
j_gene: TRBJ2-6; d_gene: -; v_gene: TRBV19; abundance: many; CDR3aa: CASSSRAGANVLTF; CDR3nt: TGTGCCAGTAGTTCCCGGGCCGGGGCCAACGTCCTGACTTTC
j_gene: TRBJ2-6; d_gene: -; v_gene: TRBV7-9; abundance: -; CDR3aa: CASSQNRLLTSGANVLTF; CDR3nt: TGTGCCAGCAGCCAGAATCGACTGCTAACCTCTGGGGCCAACGTCCTGACTTTC
j_gene: TRBJ2-6; d_gene: TRBD1; v_gene: TRBV6-2/TRBV6-3; abundance: few; CDR3aa: CASSAGIQGAFGANVLTF; CDR3nt: TGTGCCAGCAGTGCAGGGATACAGGGGGCGTTTGGGGCCAACGTCCTGACTTTC
j_gene: TRBJ1-2; d_gene: -; v_gene: TRBV7-9; abundance: many; CDR3aa: CASSLVTDYGYTF; CDR3nt: TGTGCCAGCAGCTTAGTTACGGACTATGGCTACACCTTC
j_gene: TRBJ1-4; d_gene: -; v_gene: TRBV28; abundance: many; CDR3aa: CASSRQTGYEKLFF; CDR3nt: TGTGCCAGCTCTCGACAGACGGGTTATGAAAAACTGTTTTTT
j_gene: TRBJ2-7; d_gene: -; v_gene: TRBV18; abundance: many; CDR3aa: CASSPTGTSYEQYF; CDR3nt: TGTGCCAGCTCACCTACCGGTACCTCCTACGAGCAGTACTTC
j_gene: TRBJ2-7; d_gene: -; v_gene: TRBV6-1; abundance: few; CDR3aa: CASSERPGPSYEQYF; CDR3nt: TGTGCCAGCAGTGAACGGCCAGGGCCATCCTACGAGCAGTACTTC